This T cell receptor beta chain was retrieved from a study of shared clonotypes between healthy human individuals. Across the whole study: Each donor contributed plates that comprised three CD4 naive, three CD4 memory, two CD8 naive and one CD8 memory. The study's findings and limits: Non-shared clonotypes displayed generation probabilities falling below those of clonotypes present in all four donors.

The CDR3 sequence is 15 residues long. Germline lookup yields CDR1 LNHDA and CDR2 SQIVND (reference sequence). Trimming cost V 7 bases and J 2 bases, with 12 bases left between them. With respect to this clone: Its target is unknown.

The method was immunoSEQ multiplex PCR; TCRdb's version includes in-frame clones alone and lacks a portion of them. In the table there are 2 million to 2.5 million clones, about 92% of which are singletons. The receptor's source is a man aged 18 to 29 in good health. Some clones in this sample may be carry-over from other donors' samples. Sequenced material: naive CD4+ T cells from PBMCs. Described subset: CD45RA+ positively selected. The chain has TRBV19 and TRBJ2-6, with D possibly being TRBD1 (6 bases). CDR3 residues: CASTPRGAGANVLTF. CDR3 nucleotides: TGTGCCAGTACCCCCAGGGGAGCTGGGGCCAACGTCCTGACTTTC.